This passage covers 2 T cell receptor beta chains from one sample sequenced in a study of blood T cell repertoires in COVID-19. Profiled with immunoSEQ multiplex PCR; TCRdb holds only in-frame clones, not every one. The table lists 200,000 to 300,000 clones, around 90% of them singletons, with 3.7% in the top ten. What was sequenced was peripheral blood. These TCRs come from a woman in her 40s with acute or convalescent COVID-19.

This chain connects TRBV24-1 to TRBJ2-5; TRBD2 agrees at 7 bases. J gave up 4 bases and V 3 bases, and 10 bases lay outside the gene matches. CDR3 length: 16 amino acids. Germline assignment: CDR1 KGHDR and CDR2 SFDVKD. CDR3 nucleotides: TGTGCCACCAGTGATCCCTATGAGCGGGGCGGAGAGACCCAGTACTTC. Amino acid sequence: CATSDPYERGGETQYF.

This chain connects TRBV11-2 to TRBJ1-2; TRBD1 aligns across 12 bases. Germline V gives CDR1 SGHAT, CDR2 FQNNGV. The length of the CDR3 is 17 residues. Trimming took 5 bases from V and 4 from J; bases not matched to a gene: 11. CDR3 in amino acids: CASSPWDRGRGTYGYTF. The DNA for the CDR3 is TGTGCCAGCAGCCCGTGGGACAGGGGGCGCGGGACCTATGGCTACACCTTC.